These T cell receptor beta chains were read from a single sample in a study of T-cell memory formation after mild COVID-19. TCRdb re-called the 5' RACE reads with MiXCR, one entry per CDR3 protein. The sample shows 35,000 to 45,000 distinct CDR3 sequences, roughly 6.6% of them seen only once. Material: PBMCs or a T cell subset sorted from them (not recorded which). Every receptor here comes from an adult who had mild COVID-19 (a few samples of this study predate the infection). Cell type and time point are not known. The CDR3 runs from the conserved cysteine through the conserved F or W. A D gene is named only where the DNA matches it firmly. Expanded clones are given a class, and other clones once, few, many or no size at all.

J gene | D gene | clone size | V gene | CDR3 protein | CDR3 DNA
TRBJ2-3 | TRBD2 | . | TRBV10-3 | CAISSAGGPGDTQYF | TGTGCCATCAGTTCAGCGGGAGGGCCGGGGGATACGCAGTATTTT
TRBJ1-3 | . | many | TRBV7-6 | CASSDRSSGNTIYF | TGTGCCAGCAGCGACCGGAGCTCTGGAAACACCATATATTTT
TRBJ1-6 | . | medium-sized | TRBV11-2 | CASSSPNSPLHF | TGTGCCAGCAGCTCGCCCAATTCACCCCTCCACTTT
TRBJ1-2 | TRBD1 | . | TRBV4-2 | CASSQATGEGGYTF | TGTGCCAGCAGCCAAGCCACAGGGGAAGGAGGCTACACCTTC
TRBJ2-1 | TRBD2 | few | TRBV18 | CASERDVGYNEQFF | TGTGCCAGCGAGCGGGATGTAGGCTACAATGAGCAGTTCTTC
TRBJ2-5 | TRBD2 | medium-sized | TRBV15 | CATSTRAGEETQYF | TGTGCCACCAGCACACGAGCGGGAGAAGAGACCCAGTACTTC
TRBJ1-6 | . | many | TRBV12-3/TRBV12-4 | CATRAEENSPLHF | TGTGCCACCCGGGCCGAAGAGAATTCACCCCTCCACTTT
TRBJ2-7 | . | many | TRBV24-1 | CATSVSGTEQYF | TGTGCCACCAGTGTCTCCGGAACCGAGCAGTACTTC
TRBJ1-4 | . | . | TRBV15 | CATSRVRVSTNEKLFF | TGTGCCACCAGCAGAGTTAGGGTTTCTACTAATGAAAAACTGTTTTTT
TRBJ2-5 | TRBD1 | . | TRBV29-1 | CSVGTAPGETQYF | TGCAGCGTCGGGACAGCCCCCGGGGAGACCCAGTACTTC
TRBJ2-2 | . | . | TRBV7-2 | CASTLQPGANTGELFF | TGTGCCAGCACCCTCCAACCGGGGGCAAACACCGGGGAGCTGTTTTTT
TRBJ1-1 | . | many | TRBV7-2 | CASSSSRGTEAFF | TGTGCCAGCAGCTCATCCCGAGGCACTGAAGCTTTCTTT